This T cell receptor beta chain was sequenced during a study of control samples from healthy donors and cancer patients. Measured with immunoSEQ multiplex PCR; TCRdb has only the in-frame clones, and not every one. The table lists about 88,000 clones, 90% to 95% of them singletons. Germline V CDR1 and CDR2: SGHTA, FQGNSA. The CDR3 loop spans 15 amino acids. The V segment lost 5 bases and the J segment 5 bases; nucleotides outside the gene matches: 4. The sample was blood. The chain has TRBV7-2 and TRBJ2-5, with 14 nucleotides matching TRBD2. The receptor was derived from a man aged 18 to 29 in good health. The CDR3 is CASSPTSGRVETQYF. In DNA, the CDR3 is TGTGCCAGCAGCCCGACTAGCGGGAGGGTTGAGACCCAGTACTTC.